This passage covers 28 T cell receptor beta chains from one sample sequenced in a study of T cell changes during pregnancy in multiple sclerosis (dated by TCRdb to 2018 to 2020). Library preparation used the immunoSEQ multiplex PCR assay. TCRdb limited this immuneACCESS table to in-frame rearrangements with V and J called. A share of clones is missing; checked studies link under half to unresolved V genes, and the rest is unexplained. Counted in this sample were roughly 52,000 clones; roughly 92% of them appeared once. The ten largest clonotypes hold roughly 0.23% of the sample. The starting material was CD4+ T cells from peripheral blood mononuclear cells, obtained in the third trimester of pregnancy. The receptors originated from a female donor with multiple sclerosis, enrolled in a pregnancy study.

The rearrangement uses TRBV15 and TRBJ1-2, with 9 nucleotides matching TRBD1. CDR3 size: 12 residues. Trimming at V came to 5 bases and at J to 6 bases, leaving 1 base not matched to a gene. CDR1 and CDR2 from the germline V gene are LNHNV and YYDKDF (reference sequence). The CDR3 bases are TGTGCCACCAGCCGACAGGGGGATGGCTACACCTTC. It specifies CATSRQGDGYTF.

V and J are TRBV5-4 and TRBJ1-2; possibly TRBD1 for D (6 bases). The V and J ends lost 1 base and 7 bases respectively, with 14 bases between them. Germline V gives CDR1 SGHNT, CDR2 YYREEE (reference sequence). The CDR3 contains 14 residues. CDR3 region: CASSLSGDVSGYTF. CDR3 DNA: TGTGCCAGCAGCTTGTCAGGGGACGTCTCTGGCTACACCTTC.

The chain employs TRBV7-9 and TRBJ1-1, with a possible D match to TRBD1 (6 bases). CDR1 SEHNR and CDR2 FQNEAQ come from the germline V gene (reference sequence). The CDR3 consists of 12 residues. Trimming cost V 7 bases and J 3 bases, with 9 bases left between them. The CDR3 DNA sequence: TGTGCCAGCAAGTACAGGGACACTGAAGCTTTCTTT. Translating gives CASKYRDTEAFF.

This sequence joins TRBV27 and TRBJ2-5, with D perhaps TRBD1 (7 bases). The CDR3 is made up of 15 amino acids. Germline loops: CDR1 MNHEY, CDR2 SMNVEV (reference sequence). Trimming left V 6 bases short and J 4 bases short, with 18 bases between. CDR3 sequence: CASSQFGQEGETQYF. In DNA form, the CDR3 reads TGTGCCAGCAGCCAATTCGGACAGGAGGGAGAGACCCAGTACTTC.

DNA of the CDR3: TGTGCCAGCAGCAACGGACACGTCCAAGAGACCCAGTACTTC. It specifies CASSNGHVQETQYF. V gene TRBV9 combines with J gene TRBJ2-5, with a possible D match to TRBD1 (5 bases). V was pared by 4 bases and J by 1 base, with 11 bases between. From germline, CDR1 is SGDLS and CDR2 YYNGEE. The CDR3 has 14 amino acids.

This clone was observed once. The genes are TRBV7-9 and TRBJ1-2; no reliable D call. V shed 5 bases and J shed 3 bases, with 13 bases lying between them. From germline, CDR1 is SEHNR and CDR2 FQNEAQ (reference sequence). The CDR3 is made up of 14 amino acids. CDR3 sequence (DNA): TGTGCCAGCAGCCTTCTAGGGAGGGACTATGGCTACACCTTC. Its protein product is CASSLLGRDYGYTF. Drawing the rest from reference TRBV7-9 and TRBJ1-2, the complete variable domain is DTGVSQNPRHKITKRGQNVTFRCDPISEHNRLYWYRQTLGQGPEFLTYFQNEAQLEKSRLLSDRFSAERPKGSFSTLEIQRTEQGDSAMYLCASSLLGRDYGYTFGSGTRLTVV.

V gene TRBV18 combines with J gene TRBJ1-5; 8 bases line up with TRBD1. With V trimmed by 6 bases and J by 2 bases, 12 bases remained unmatched. CDR1 KGHSH and CDR2 LQKENI come from the germline V gene. The CDR3 consists of 17 residues. Written as DNA, the CDR3 is TGTGCCAGCTCCAAAGGCGGATCGGGACAGGGCAATCAGCCCCAGCATTTT. This codes for CASSKGGSGQGNQPQHF.

The genes are TRBV6-1 and TRBJ2-5, with 10 bases aligning to TRBD2. The ends lost 3 bases at V and 4 bases at J; junction bases unmatched: 11. Germline V gene data show CDR1 as MNHNS and CDR2 as SASEGT. The length of the CDR3 is 17 residues. Here the CDR3 reads CASSDGASGRPRETQYF. DNA for the CDR3: TGTGCCAGCAGTGATGGGGCTAGCGGGAGACCCCGAGAGACCCAGTACTTC.

J is TRBJ2-1 and V is TRBV6-6, with a possible D match to TRBD2 (5 bases). Germline values: CDR1 MNHNY, CDR2 SVGAGI (reference sequence). The CDR3 is 16 residues long. V lost 0 bases, J lost 8 bases, and 17 bases lay in between. The CDR3 here is CASSYSISGSWDEQFF. CDR3 bases: TGTGCCAGCAGTTACTCGATTTCGGGGAGCTGGGATGAGCAGTTCTTC.

The V gene is TRBV6-1, the J gene TRBJ2-3; 10 bases fit TRBD2. With V trimmed by 5 bases and J by 6 bases, 2 bases remained unmatched. The V gene's germline CDR1 is MNHNS and CDR2 SASEGT. The CDR3 is 13 amino acids. DNA of the CDR3: TGTGCCAGCAGTAGCGGGAGGGGTGATACGCAGTATTTT. Encoded protein: CASSSGRGDTQYF.

The chain carries TRBV7-2 and TRBJ2-1; perhaps TRBD2 as D (6 bases). The germline V and J ends were trimmed by 3 bases and 5 bases, with 8 bases remaining between them. CDR1 SGHTA and CDR2 FQGNSA come from the germline V gene. This CDR3 contains 13 residues. The CDR3 DNA follows: TGTGCCAGCAGCTTCGGGAGTAACAATGAGCAGTTCTTC. Amino acid sequence: CASSFGSNNEQFF.

This chain connects TRBV27 to TRBJ2-6; 9 bases line up with TRBD1. Germline CDR1 MNHEY, CDR2 SMNVEV (reference sequence). This CDR3 has 17 amino acids. The trim removed 5 bases at V and 0 bases at J, leaving 5 bases unmatched. The CDR3 DNA reads as TGTGCCAGCAGTACTCGGGACAGGGACTCTGGGGCCAACGTCCTGACTTTC. It codes for CASSTRDRDSGANVLTF. The full variable domain, with the rest looked up from reference TRBV27 and TRBJ2-6, is EAQVTQNPRYLITVTGKKLTVTCSQNMNHEYMSWYRQDPGLGLRQIYYSMNVEVTDKGDVPEGYKVSRKEKRNFPLILESPSPNQTSLYFCASSTRDRDSGANVLTFGAGSRLTVL.

The V and J genes are TRBV5-4 and TRBJ2-7; TRBD1 matches 9 bases. From germline, CDR1 is SGHNT and CDR2 YYREEE (reference sequence). The CDR3 runs 16 residues. V trimming: 4 bases; J trimming: 4 bases; junction bases outside the gene matches: 12. CDR3 sequence (DNA): TGTGCCAGCAGCGCCCTGAGCGGGACAGGGCTTTACGAGCAGTACTTC. It specifies CASSALSGTGLYEQYF.

The chain combines TRBV2 with TRBJ2-7; no definite D call. Looked up from germline, CDR1 is SNHLY and CDR2 is FYNNEI. This CDR3 spans 12 amino acids. V lost 4 bases and J 2 bases, leaving 6 bases between the germline ends. The CDR3 region is CASSGGPYEQYF. The DNA of the CDR3 is TGTGCCAGCAGTGGAGGTCCCTACGAGCAGTACTTC.

This chain uses TRBV5-6 with TRBJ1-5; TRBD1 agrees at 8 bases. V was pared by 4 bases and J by 1 base, with 4 bases of the junction left unmatched. This CDR3 is 15 amino acids long. In germline, CDR1 is SGHDT, CDR2 YYEEEE. CDR3 amino acids: CASSRTGQSNQPQHF. DNA of the CDR3: TGTGCCAGCAGCCGGACAGGGCAAAGCAATCAGCCCCAGCATTTT.

The gene calls are TRBV27 and TRBJ2-7, with D possibly matching TRBD1 (6 bases). This CDR3 comprises 13 residues. The ends were cut back, 2 bases at V and 6 bases at J, with 11 bases in the middle. Germline CDR1 and CDR2: MNHEY and SMNVEV (reference sequence). CDR3 sequence (DNA): TGTGCCAGCAGTTTAAAACCCAGGGGCGAGCAGTACTTC. This translates into CASSLKPRGEQYF.

The chain combines TRBV7-9 with TRBJ1-6; TRBD1 aligns across 10 bases. Germline V CDR1 and CDR2: SEHNR, FQNEAQ (reference sequence). Trimming removed 4 bases from V and 5 bases from J; junction bases left unmatched: 5. This CDR3 comprises 16 residues. The CDR3 is CASSSSDRGHNSPLHF. The DNA of the CDR3 is TGTGCCAGCAGCTCGTCTGACAGGGGGCATAATTCACCCCTCCACTTT.

J is TRBJ2-7 and V is TRBV5-1; D possibly corresponds to TRBD1 (5 bases). V was clipped by 0 bases and J by 0 bases, with 7 bases between them. Per germline, CDR1 SGHRS and CDR2 YFSETQ. The CDR3 has 14 residues. CDR3: CASSLGQSSYEQYF. The CDR3 DNA sequence: TGCGCCAGCAGCTTGGGACAGAGCTCCTACGAGCAGTACTTC.

This chain links TRBV7-2 with TRBJ1-2; the match to TRBD1 covers 7 bases. V dropped 1 base and J dropped 5; count of bases not matched to a gene: 10. Germline V gene data show CDR1 as SGHTA and CDR2 as FQGNSA. The CDR3 has 16 amino acids. The CDR3 DNA sequence: TGTGCCAGCAGCTTAGTGGGGACAGCCGGAGTTTATGGCTACACCTTC. The encoded protein is CASSLVGTAGVYGYTF.

CDR3 sequence: CASSVGTGGVQETQYF. The CDR3 nucleotides are TGTGCCAGCAGCGTTGGGACAGGGGGGGTTCAAGAGACCCAGTACTTC. This chain links TRBV9 with TRBJ2-5; 11 bases agree with TRBD1. The CDR3 loop spans 16 amino acids. CDR1 SGDLS and CDR2 YYNGEE come from the germline V gene. The trim removed 2 bases at V and 2 bases at J, leaving 5 bases unmatched.

J is TRBJ2-3 and V is TRBV29-1; no reliable D call. CDR1 is SQVTM, CDR2 ANQGSEA, per germline. V was trimmed by 0 bases and J by 7 bases, leaving 14 bases between them. The CDR3 length is 14 residues. As DNA, the CDR3 is TGCAGCGTTGAAGATCCGGCAGGTCGAAATACGCAGTATTTT. Translated: CSVEDPAGRNTQYF.

This clone has a single count. This sequence joins TRBV7-3 and TRBJ2-1; 11 bases are a match to TRBD1. Trimming removed 0 bases from V and 8 bases from J; junction bases left unmatched: 15. Germline V gives CDR1 SGHTA, CDR2 FQGTGA. The CDR3 has 19 amino acids. CDR3 bases: TGTGCCAGCAGCTTAACACTGATCCGGACAGGGGGCGCAAGCGATGAGCAGTTCTTC. Translation: CASSLTLIRTGGASDEQFF. Combining the CDR3 with reference TRBV7-3 and TRBJ2-1 gives the whole variable domain GAGVSQTPSNKVTEKGKYVELRCDPISGHTALYWYRQSLGQGPEFLIYFQGTGAADDSGLPNDRFFAVRPEGSVSTLKIQRTERGDSAVYLCASSLTLIRTGGASDEQFFGPGTRLTVL.

The rearrangement uses TRBV30 and TRBJ2-2; D not certain. The CDR3 contains 13 residues. V lost 4 bases and J lost 3, with 9 bases in between. Germline V gene data show CDR1 as GTSNPN and CDR2 as SVGIG (reference sequence). The DNA for the CDR3 is TGTGCCTGGATGATACGGGACACCGGGGAGCTGTTTTTT. Its protein is CAWMIRDTGELFF.

As concerns this clone: The same CDR3 is also encoded by other DNA sequences in this sample. The chain employs TRBV5-1 and TRBJ2-1, with 7 bases matching TRBD2. Germline V lookup: CDR1 SGHRS, CDR2 YFSETQ. The CDR3 runs to 15 residues. V lost 3 bases to trimming and J lost 0 bases; unmatched junction nucleotides: 3. DNA for the CDR3: TGCGCCAGCAGCTCTGAGCGGGGCTCCTACAATGAGCAGTTCTTC. Protein product: CASSSERGSYNEQFF.

The V call is TRBV19, the J call TRBJ1-1; possible D gene TRBD1, 6 bases. Per germline, CDR1 LNHDA and CDR2 SQIVND (reference sequence). The V end lost 9 bases, the J end lost 10 bases, and 18 bases lay between the germline ends. The CDR3 length is 12 residues. The CDR3 DNA reads TGTGCCAGCCTAACAGGGACCGGGACAGCTTTCTTT. Encoded protein: CASLTGTGTAFF.

This sequence joins TRBV19 and TRBJ1-5; 8 bases map to TRBD1. With V trimmed by 5 bases and J by 7 bases, 4 bases remained unmatched. This CDR3 has 13 residues. CDR1 is LNHDA, CDR2 SQIVND, per germline (reference sequence). CDR3 sequence (DNA): TGTGCCAGTAGTCAGGCAGGGGGCCAGCCCCAGCATTTT. Translated, it gives CASSQAGGQPQHF.

This clone was found once. The chain links TRBV30 to TRBJ1-2, with TRBD1 matching over 8 bases. The CDR3 runs to 12 residues. Germline trimming cut 4 bases from V and 8 bases from J; bases unmatched to any gene: 6. Germline values: CDR1 GTSNPN, CDR2 SVGIG (reference sequence). This chain's CDR3 is CAWTRRDRGYTF. The CDR3 DNA sequence: TGTGCCTGGACCCGCCGGGACAGGGGCTACACCTTC.

The chain employs TRBV19 and TRBJ1-2; no definite D call. The CDR3 runs to 15 residues. Trimming cost V 4 bases and J 8 bases, with 20 bases left between them. The germline CDR1 and CDR2 sequences are LNHDA and SQIVND (reference sequence). CDR3 bases: TGTGCCAGTAGTACCCTCGGGAGGGCAGTACGAGGCTACACCTTC. This gives the protein CASSTLGRAVRGYTF.